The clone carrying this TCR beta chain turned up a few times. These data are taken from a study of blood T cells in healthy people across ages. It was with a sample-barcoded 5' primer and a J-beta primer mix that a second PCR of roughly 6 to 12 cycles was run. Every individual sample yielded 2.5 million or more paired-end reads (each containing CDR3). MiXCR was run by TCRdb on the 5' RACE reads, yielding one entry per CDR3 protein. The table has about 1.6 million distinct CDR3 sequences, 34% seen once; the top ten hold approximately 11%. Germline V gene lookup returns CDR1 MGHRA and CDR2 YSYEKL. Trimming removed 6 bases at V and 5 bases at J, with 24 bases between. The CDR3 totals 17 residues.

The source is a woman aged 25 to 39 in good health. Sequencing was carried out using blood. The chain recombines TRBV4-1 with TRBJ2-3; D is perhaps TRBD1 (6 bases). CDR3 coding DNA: TGCGCCAGCAGACAATCCATCAATGGACAGTGGGTAGATACGCAGTATTTT. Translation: CASRQSINGQWVDTQYF.